The next 20 T cell receptor beta chains were all read from a single sample in a study of beta chain features in type 1 diabetes. Study-wide points: TCRB CDR3s were moderately but significantly shorter in Type 1 diabetes patients in all four CD4+ subsets.

The investigators reverse transcribed all of the isolated RNA, so they sequenced expressed TCRB transcripts. Method: immunoSEQ multiplex PCR; TCRdb's copy keeps in-frame clones and lacks some. The data contain 300,000 to 400,000 clones, about 13% of them seen just once; the ten biggest clones take up nearly 0.015%. For these TCRs, the target antigens are not known. Sequencing input: naive CD4+ T cells from blood. All receptors come from a young woman with type 1 diabetes.

This clone has just a few counts. The chain combines TRBV9 with TRBJ2-1; no firm D call. The V gene's germline CDR1 is SGDLS and CDR2 YYNGEE. The CDR3 is made up of 15 amino acids. V shed 3 bases and J shed 0 bases, with 10 bases lying between them. CDR3 loop: CASSDNSGSYNEQFF. The DNA of the CDR3 is TGTGCCAGCAGCGATAATAGTGGCTCCTACAATGAGCAGTTCTTC.

J is TRBJ2-1 and V is TRBV29-1; TRBD2 might be the D (6 bases). The V gene's germline CDR1 is SQVTM and CDR2 ANQGSEA. The CDR3 loop spans 13 amino acids. The V end lost 5 bases, the J end lost 7 bases, and 15 bases lay between the germline ends. The CDR3 is CSVYPLGGNEQFF. CDR3 DNA: TGCAGCGTTTATCCCCTCGGGGGTAATGAGCAGTTCTTC.

This clone was detected a few times. The chain recombines TRBV18 with TRBJ2-5, with 7 bases fitting TRBD1. The CDR3 is made up of 13 amino acids. Germline CDR1 KGHSH, CDR2 LQKENI. The ends lost 5 bases at V and 2 bases at J; junction bases unmatched: 2. CDR3 protein: CASSRGPQETQYF. CDR3 coding DNA: TGTGCCAGCTCAAGGGGGCCTCAAGAGACCCAGTACTTC.

The chain combines TRBV27 with TRBJ2-1; 7 bases are a match to TRBD2. The CDR3 is made up of 13 amino acids. Germline V gene lookup returns CDR1 MNHEY and CDR2 SMNVEV (reference sequence). The junction had 5 bases not matched to a gene; V was cut back by 8 bases and J by 4 bases. CDR3 sequence reads: CASWEGGYNEQFF. The CDR3 DNA reads as TGTGCCAGCTGGGAGGGCGGGTACAATGAGCAGTTCTTC.

A few counts support this clone. The chain recombines TRBV18 with TRBJ2-1, with D possibly TRBD2 on 7 matching bases. V was clipped by 6 bases and J by 9 bases, with 12 bases between them. The CDR3 loop spans 12 amino acids. Germline assignment: CDR1 KGHSH and CDR2 LQKENI. CDR3 amino acids: CASSRRGGEQFF. The CDR3 DNA is TGTGCCAGCTCTCGTAGGGGGGGTGAGCAGTTCTTC.

CDR3 residues: CASSPQVGTGAKTQYF. CDR3 nucleotide sequence: TGTGCCAGCAGCCCGCAGGTCGGGACAGGTGCGAAGACCCAGTACTTC. This sequence joins TRBV5-4 and TRBJ2-5; 8 nucleotides agree with TRBD1. This CDR3 is built from 16 residues. The germline V gene encodes CDR1 SGHNT and CDR2 YYREEE (reference sequence). V shed 4 bases and J 6 bases; nucleotides not matched to a gene: 14.

Remarks on this clone: The same CDR3 also results from other DNA sequences found in this sample. The chain carries TRBV9 and TRBJ2-1, with a tentative D call TRBD2 (6 bases). Trimming stripped 0 bases from V and 10 bases from J, with 8 bases between. Germline CDR1 is SGDLS and CDR2 is YYNGEE. The CDR3 sequence is 12 residues long. CDR3 protein: CASSVGREEQFF. DNA for the CDR3: TGTGCCAGCAGCGTAGGACGGGAGGAGCAGTTCTTC.

V gene TRBV5-1 combines with J gene TRBJ2-3; 10 bases line up with TRBD2. V lost 9 bases and J lost 3; bases outside the gene matches: 10. This CDR3 contains 15 residues. Germline CDR1 reads SGHRS; CDR2 reads YFSETQ. The CDR3 sequence: CATCPSGRETDTQYF. The CDR3 nucleotides read TGCGCCACCTGTCCAAGCGGGAGGGAGACAGATACGCAGTATTTT.

The sample holds a few counts of this clone. The chain employs TRBV5-1 and TRBJ2-3; 7 positions match TRBD1. Germline V gene lookup returns CDR1 SGHRS and CDR2 YFSETQ. The CDR3 has 14 residues. V lost 4 bases to trimming and J lost 2 bases; unmatched junction nucleotides: 4. The CDR3 region has the DNA TGCGCCAGCAGCCGACAGGGACCCACAGATACGCAGTATTTT. Protein: CASSRQGPTDTQYF.

The V and J genes are TRBV5-1 and TRBJ1-1, with 9 bases fitting TRBD1. V shed 4 bases, J shed 4 bases, and the junction held 5 bases outside the gene matches. Germline values: CDR1 SGHRS, CDR2 YFSETQ. The CDR3 covers 14 residues. The CDR3 DNA reads as TGCGCCAGCAGCCTCGGACAGGGGCTCACTGAAGCTTTCTTT. Amino acids: CASSLGQGLTEAFF.

This clone has just a few counts. The rearrangement links TRBV5-1 to TRBJ2-1, with a tentative D call TRBD2 (5 bases). Trimming left V 2 bases short and J 2 bases short, with 11 bases between. Germline CDR1 SGHRS, CDR2 YFSETQ. The CDR3 covers 15 residues. The CDR3 nucleotides read TGCGCCAGCAGCTTTCTTACGGGAACCTACAATGAGCAGTTCTTC. Protein sequence: CASSFLTGTYNEQFF.

This clone came up a few times. The chain has TRBV9 and TRBJ2-2; no definite D call. The V end was cut by 3 bases, the J end by 7 bases, with 10 bases between. CDR3 length: 13 amino acids. Germline CDR1 and CDR2: SGDLS and YYNGEE. The CDR3 region has the DNA TGTGCCAGCAGCGCAGACTCGCTCGGGGAGCTGTTTTTT. Translation: CASSADSLGELFF.

This chain joins TRBV9 and TRBJ2-3, with 10 bases identical to TRBD2. J was trimmed by 3 bases and V by 6 bases; bases with no gene match: 4. Per germline, CDR1 SGDLS and CDR2 YYNGEE. The CDR3 extends over 14 amino acids. For the CDR3, the DNA is TGTGCCAGCACCACGGGACTAGCGACAGATACGCAGTATTTT. Translation: CASTTGLATDTQYF. The full variable domain, with the rest looked up from reference TRBV9 and TRBJ2-3, is DSGVTQTPKHLITATGQRVTLRCSPRSGDLSVYWYQQSLDQGLQFLIQYYNGEERAKGNILERFSAQQFPDLHSELNLSSLELGDSALYFCASTTGLATDTQYFGPGTRLTVL.

The table lists this clone with a few counts. The chain combines TRBV28 with TRBJ2-3; 7 bases fit TRBD2. V shed 5 bases, J shed 1 base, and the junction held 6 bases outside the gene matches. The germline gives CDR1 MDHEN, CDR2 SYDVKM. The length of the CDR3 is 15 residues. CDR3 residues: CASSQDAGGTDTQYF. The CDR3 bases are TGTGCCAGCAGTCAAGACGCGGGAGGCACAGATACGCAGTATTTT.

CDR3 sequence (DNA): TGTGCCAGCACAAAAACCAGCGGCGAGCAGTACGTC. Its protein is CASTKTSGEQYV. The gene calls are TRBV2 and TRBJ2-7, with D possibly matching TRBD2 (5 bases). Trimming left V 7 bases short and J 6 bases short, with 13 bases between. Germline CDR1 is SNHLY and CDR2 is FYNNEI. This CDR3 has 12 residues.

This clone was seen only a few times. V usage is TRBV29-1 and J usage is TRBJ2-7; 8 bases map to TRBD1. The V and J ends lost 3 bases and 4 bases, in that order; junction bases with no gene match: 8. Germline CDR1 SQVTM, CDR2 ANQGSEA. The length of the CDR3 is 14 residues. The CDR3 loop reads CSVEAQGASYEQYF. The CDR3 DNA reads TGCAGCGTTGAGGCCCAGGGGGCGTCGTACGAGCAGTACTTC.

The chain has TRBV9 and TRBJ2-3, with D perhaps TRBD2 (5 bases). V was trimmed by 0 bases and J by 1 base, leaving 12 bases between them. Germline-derived CDR1 and CDR2 are SGDLS and YYNGEE. This CDR3 has 16 residues. The CDR3 sequence: CASSVAGGLGTDTQYF. The CDR3 nucleotides are TGTGCCAGCAGCGTAGCGGGCGGGTTGGGCACAGATACGCAGTATTTT. The full variable domain, completed using reference TRBV9 and TRBJ2-3, is DSGVTQTPKHLITATGQRVTLRCSPRSGDLSVYWYQQSLDQGLQFLIQYYNGEERAKGNILERFSAQQFPDLHSELNLSSLELGDSALYFCASSVAGGLGTDTQYFGPGTRLTVL.

The CDR3 region is CASSLASPEKQYF. CDR3 nucleotide sequence: TGTGCCAGCAGCTTAGCCTCCCCGGAGAAGCAGTATTTT. This sequence joins TRBV7-9 and TRBJ2-3, with D uncertain. Germline-derived CDR1 and CDR2 are SEHNR and FQNEAQ (reference sequence). This CDR3 spans 13 amino acids. Trimming took 0 bases from V and 11 from J, leaving 12 bases between them.

A few counts support this clone. V is TRBV7-2 and J is TRBJ2-5, with 10 positions matching TRBD2. The CDR3 spans 17 residues. J lost 4 bases, V lost 0 bases, and 8 bases had no gene match. Germline V gene data show CDR1 as SGHTA and CDR2 as FQGNSA. The CDR3: CASSLAGAGGPGETQYF. CDR3 nucleotides: TGTGCCAGCAGCTTAGCGGGAGCGGGAGGGCCAGGAGAGACCCAGTACTTC.

The chain joins TRBV7-2 to TRBJ1-5; D might be TRBD1 (6 bases). V lost 1 base to trimming and J lost 6 bases, with 10 bases between them. Germline lookup yields CDR1 SGHTA and CDR2 FQGNSA. The CDR3 extends over 14 amino acids. CDR3 coding DNA: TGTGCCAGCAGCTTAGGGGGGCCTGGTCAGCCCCAGCATTTT. Residues: CASSLGGPGQPQHF.